The 14 T cell receptor beta chains listed next were all sequenced from one sample in a study of cytomegalovirus exposure and HLA in healthy donors (TCRdb year 2017). The method was the immunoSEQ multiplex PCR assay. A mixture of 60 forward primers for TCR Vbeta segments and 13 reverse primers for TCR Jbeta segments was used in the multiplex PCR. TCRdb re-hosts the immuneACCESS table, in-frame sequences only. Its copies lack some clones; in the studies checked, an unresolved V gene accounts for under half of them, and the cause for the rest is not known. The sample profile shows a few hundred thousand clones; 70% to 80% of them were found once. The top ten constitute less than 3.5% of the sample. Sequenced material: PBMCs. These receptors originate from a woman in her 30s in good health and CMV-seronegative.

V usage is TRBV2 and J usage is TRBJ1-1, with D unresolved. Germline V lookup: CDR1 SNHLY, CDR2 FYNNEI. The CDR3 runs 14 residues. V lost 2 bases and J lost 2, with 9 bases in between. CDR3 loop: CASSEFGSNTEAFF. The CDR3 DNA reads TGTGCCAGCAGTGAATTTGGCAGTAACACTGAAGCTTTCTTT. Full variable domain (rest looked up from reference TRBV2 and TRBJ1-1): EPEVTQTPSHQVTQMGQEVILRCVPISNHLYFYWYRQILGQKVEFLVSFYNNEISEKSEIFDDQFSVERPDGSNFTLKIRSTKLEDSAMYFCASSEFGSNTEAFFGQGTRLTVV.

This clone was found once. This sequence joins TRBV28 and TRBJ2-3, with TRBD1 matching 7 bases. Looked up from germline, CDR1 is MDHEN and CDR2 is SYDVKM. This CDR3 is built from 13 residues. V trimming: 8 bases; J trimming: 2 bases; junction bases outside the gene matches: 4. CDR3 amino acids: CASSGQLTDTQYF. The CDR3 coding sequence is TGTGCCAGCTCGGGACAGCTCACAGATACGCAGTATTTT.

V is TRBV6-1 and J is TRBJ1-4, with 7 bases lining up with TRBD1. This CDR3 is 15 amino acids long. V gave up 3 bases and J gave up 5 bases; unmatched junction bases: 6. Germline V gene lookup returns CDR1 MNHNS and CDR2 SASEGT. Here the CDR3 reads CASSEEGQWNEKLFF. The CDR3 DNA is TGTGCCAGCAGTGAGGAGGGACAGTGGAATGAAAAACTGTTTTTT.

The V gene is TRBV6-5, the J gene TRBJ2-1; D gene uncertain. This CDR3 contains 13 residues. The germline V and J ends were trimmed by 2 bases and 5 bases, with 7 bases remaining between them. Looked up from germline, CDR1 is MNHEY and CDR2 is SVGAGI. CDR3 in amino acids: CASSYTRDNEQFF. CDR3 nucleotide sequence: TGTGCCAGCAGTTACACGAGAGACAATGAGCAGTTCTTC.

The chain couples TRBV6-4 to TRBJ2-3, with TRBD2 as a possible D gene (6 bases). Germline CDR1 and CDR2: MRHNA and SNTAGT. The ends were cut back, 3 bases at V and 6 bases at J, with 22 bases in the middle. This CDR3 spans 17 amino acids. The CDR3 protein is CASSDEVSGTPGDTQYF. As DNA, the CDR3 is TGTGCCAGCAGTGATGAGGTCTCCGGGACTCCTGGGGATACGCAGTATTTT.

The chain combines TRBV6-5 with TRBJ1-1, with no clear D. Looked up from germline, CDR1 is MNHEY and CDR2 is SVGAGI. Trimming took 4 bases from V and 2 from J, leaving 17 bases between them. The CDR3 spans 16 residues. The DNA of the CDR3 is TGTGCCAGCAGTTTCTCAACGATAGTGATAAACACTGAAGCTTTCTTT. This encodes CASSFSTIVINTEAFF.

This clone was picked up a small number of times. The V and J genes are TRBV2 and TRBJ1-1; D unclear. V was cut by 3 bases and J by 4 bases, with 9 bases left in between. Germline lookup yields CDR1 SNHLY and CDR2 FYNNEI. CDR3 length equals 13 residues. The CDR3 DNA is TGTGCCAGCAGTGAGTTGATCGGCACTGAAGCTTTCTTT. Translation: CASSELIGTEAFF.

The gene calls are TRBV7-9 and TRBJ1-5, with a possible D match to TRBD1 (6 bases). The length of the CDR3 is 13 residues. V was pared by 5 bases and J by 6 bases, with 11 bases between. Germline values: CDR1 SEHNR, CDR2 FQNEAQ (reference sequence). The CDR3 protein is CASSQGMGQPQHF. For the CDR3, the DNA is TGTGCCAGCAGCCAGGGGATGGGTCAGCCCCAGCATTTT.

The chain employs TRBV28 and TRBJ2-1; TRBD2 might be the D (5 bases). V gave up 5 bases and J gave up 11 bases, with 10 bases separating them. CDR1 and CDR2 from the germline V gene are MDHEN and SYDVKM. The CDR3 consists of 11 residues. This CDR3 is CASSPQTKQFF. The CDR3 bases are TGTGCCAGCAGTCCCCAGACTAAGCAGTTCTTC.

This clone was seen only a few times. This chain links TRBV7-9 with TRBJ2-5, with D unclear. CDR3 length: 14 residues. V dropped 2 bases and J dropped 3 bases, with 10 bases sitting between them. Germline CDR1 reads SEHNR; CDR2 reads FQNEAQ (reference sequence). In nucleotides, the CDR3 is TGTGCCAGCAGCTTATCGCGGCAGAAAGAGACCCAGTACTTC. Protein sequence: CASSLSRQKETQYF.

This chain links TRBV19 with TRBJ1-1, with D maybe TRBD1 (6 bases). Germline assignment: CDR1 LNHDA and CDR2 SQIVND (reference sequence). CDR3 length equals 19 residues. Trimming shortened V by 2 bases and J by 0 bases, and 22 bases separated the two germline ends. The CDR3 loop reads CASSIIGQGRRGMNTEAFF. CDR3 nucleotide sequence: TGTGCCAGTAGTATAATCGGTCAGGGGCGCAGGGGAATGAACACTGAAGCTTTCTTT. Supplemented by reference TRBV19 and TRBJ1-1, the full variable domain reads DGGITQSPKYLFRKEGQNVTLSCEQNLNHDAMYWYRQDPGQGLRLIYYSQIVNDFQKGDIAEGYSVSREKKESFPLTVTSAQKNPTAFYLCASSIIGQGRRGMNTEAFFGQGTRLTVV.

The genes are TRBV7-2 and TRBJ2-7; TRBD2 might be the D (6 bases). Deletions cut 4 bases from V and 3 bases from J, with 22 bases between. The CDR3 spans 17 residues. Germline CDR1 is SGHTA and CDR2 is FQGNSA. CDR3 protein: CASSSRGGGGLSYEQYF. The CDR3 DNA reads as TGTGCCAGCAGCTCTAGAGGAGGTGGGGGACTGAGCTACGAGCAGTACTTC. The whole variable domain, remainder taken from reference TRBV7-2 and TRBJ2-7, is GAGVSQSPSNKVTEKGKDVELRCDPISGHTALYWYRQSLGQGLEFLIYFQGNSAPDKSGLPSDRFSAERTGGSVSTLTIQRTQQEDSAVYLCASSSRGGGGLSYEQYFGPGTRLTVT.

The chain carries TRBV6-1 and TRBJ2-2, with D maybe TRBD1 (5 bases). This CDR3 is 14 amino acids long. Trimming stripped 3 bases from V and 6 bases from J, with 11 bases between. Germline assignment: CDR1 MNHNS and CDR2 SASEGT. CDR3 in DNA: TGTGCCAGCAGTGAGGGGTCAGGGCCCGGGGAGCTGTTTTTT. This codes for CASSEGSGPGELFF.

The chain joins TRBV19 to TRBJ2-5; unclear D gene. The J call may be in error: the DNA end matches TRBJ2-7 better. This CDR3 is 11 amino acids long. The germline V gene has CDR1 LNHDA and CDR2 SQIVND (reference sequence). The CDR3 sequence is CASTQPLEQYF. The CDR3 region has the DNA TGTGCCAGTACCCAACCCCTCGAGCAGTACTTC.